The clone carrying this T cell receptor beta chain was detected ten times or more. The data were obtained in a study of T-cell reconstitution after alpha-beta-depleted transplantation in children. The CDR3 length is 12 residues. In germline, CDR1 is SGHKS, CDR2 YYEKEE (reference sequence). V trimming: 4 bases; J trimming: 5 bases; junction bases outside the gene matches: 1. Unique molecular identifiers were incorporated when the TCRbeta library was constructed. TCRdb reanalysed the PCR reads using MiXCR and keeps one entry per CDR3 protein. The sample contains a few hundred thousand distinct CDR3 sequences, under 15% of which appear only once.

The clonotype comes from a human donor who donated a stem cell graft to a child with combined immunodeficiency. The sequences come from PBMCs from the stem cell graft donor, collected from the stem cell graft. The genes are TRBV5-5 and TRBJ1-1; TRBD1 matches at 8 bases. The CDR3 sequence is CASSRTGTEAFF. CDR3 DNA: TGTGCCAGCAGCCGGACAGGGACTGAAGCTTTCTTT.